This TCR beta chain was profiled in a study of blood T cell repertoires in COVID-19. About the research overall: Collection of acute and convalescent COVID-19 samples took place in the United States, Italy and Spain. Sample material is recorded as cDNA or gDNA derived from T cells, B-cell-depleted T cells, or PBMCs.

The CDR3 is 14 residues long. Germline-derived CDR1 and CDR2 are LNHDA and SQIVND (reference sequence). Losses at the gene ends were 1 base for V and 9 bases for J; bases not matched to a gene: 0. The authors' processing: The authors estimated nucleated cell counts from reference gene primer amplification. Data came from immunoSEQ multiplex PCR; TCRdb stores just in-frame clones and leaves some out. From that table come the V and J calls and clone size; the DNA was used to work out D and trimming. The table lists about 210,000 clones, roughly 90% of them singletons. Sequenced: peripheral blood. The V call is TRBV19, the J call TRBJ1-6; 10 bases are shared with TRBD1. The sequence came from a woman aged 40 to 55 with acute or convalescent COVID-19. CDR3 sequence: CASSIGDRGSPLHF. As DNA, the CDR3 is TGTGCCAGTAGTATAGGGGACAGGGGTTCACCCCTCCACTTT.